The sequence of this T cell receptor beta chain was determined in a study of T cells after yellow fever vaccination. For TCR, cDNA came from 5'RACE template switching, which added a universal primer site and UMIs. TCRdb used MiXCR to reprocess the 5' RACE reads, holding one entry per CDR3 protein. Of 200,000 to 300,000 distinct CDR3 sequences listed, approximately 3.6% are singletons. Broader study findings: Boosting was followed by the reappearance of most primary-vaccination clones (around 95% CD4, about 90% CD8).

The CDR3 consists of 15 residues. The junction had 7 bases not matched to a gene; V was cut back by 1 base and J by 5 bases. Germline loops: CDR1 LGHNA, CDR2 YSLEER. This clonotype has at least ten counts. Its antigen is as yet unknown. The V and J genes are TRBV4-3 and TRBJ1-1, with TRBD1 matching over 7 bases. The sequenced sample was PBMCs, obtained 15 days after the yellow fever booster vaccination. This clonotype originated in a young man who received the YFV17D yellow fever vaccine. The CDR3 loop is CASSQGRGRRTEAFF. CDR3 bases: TGCGCCAGCAGCCAAGGGAGGGGGCGAAGAACTGAAGCTTTCTTT.